The clone carrying this TCR beta chain was observed at least ten times. This sample was included in a study of T-cell reconstitution after alpha-beta-depleted transplantation in children. The trim removed 5 bases at V and 3 bases at J, leaving 7 bases unmatched. The CDR3 is 14 amino acids. The germline V gene has CDR1 MNHEY and CDR2 SMNVEV (reference sequence). Construction of the TCRbeta library involved unique molecular identifiers. Each CDR3 protein gets one entry after TCRdb re-called the PCR reads with MiXCR. The data contain 250,000 to 300,000 distinct CDR3 sequences, more than 9% of them seen just once; the ten biggest clones take up about a quarter.

This clonotype was obtained from a male patient aged 2 to 10 who had a stem cell transplant for chronic granulomatous disease, so the T cells may come from the graft donor. J is TRBJ2-7 and V is TRBV27; TRBD1 aligns across 7 bases. Sequencing used peripheral blood, obtained 180 days after TCRalphabeta/CD19-depleted stem cell transplant. For the CDR3, the DNA is TGTGCCAGCAGTCCCCGACAGGGAAACTACGAGCAGTACTTC. Protein: CASSPRQGNYEQYF.